The rows below give T cell receptor beta chains drawn from one sample of a study of regulatory T cells in long-lasting Graves disease. Via MiXCR, TCRdb re-called the multiplex PCR reads, giving one row per CDR3 protein. The sample shows hundreds of thousands of distinct CDR3 sequences, 15% to 20% of them seen only once. These data also formed part of another study, on T cells in Graves' hyperthyroidism and ophthalmopathy.

The sequencing used peripheral blood mononuclear cells (PBMCs), collected at new diagnosis, from a patient treated with antithyroid drugs. These receptors were taken from a woman in her 30s with Graves disease. The CDR3 runs from the conserved cysteine through the conserved F or W.

v_call cdr3_aa
TRBV7-2 CASSFLPEVGETQYF
TRBV2 CASSPLLAGFTDTQYF
TRBV6-1 CAGRRTGNTGELFF
TRBV14 CASSQGWGARPLFF
TRBV10-3 CAISGTRETYEQYF
TRBV5-1 CASSLDSVDTGELFF
TRBV25-1 CASRIRSLSYNSPLHF
TRBV29-1 CSAGDGPYEQYF
TRBV15 CATRGYTEAFF
TRBV5-1 CASSMQPPGPDTQYF
TRBV6-9 CASSYSLALEGPDTQYF
TRBV20-1 CSASNWLGENEQFF
TRBV6-1 CASSGRWITEAFF
TRBV7-9 CASSLGVATGNAEAFF
TRBV5-1 CASSSTVLTSFEMLFF
TRBV20-1 CSAQQGRTDTQYF
TRBV11-2 CASSLGGQTYEQYF
TRBV20-1 CSASTPFEGLQYF
TRBV29-1 CSVLRGDIQYF
TRBV20-1 CSAPPRGQGNQPQHF
TRBV6-1 CASTLEWTSGNTMYF
TRBV2 CASSEEGSGTLADTQYF
TRBV3-1 CASRDNTVDTQYF
TRBV7-9 CASSTSRGVRGNTIYF
TRBV24-1 CATSDPYYGYTF
TRBV20-1 CSAWGPPSEAFF
TRBV2 CASSEALRQGATEQFF
TRBV2 CASRAGDRGYEQYF
TRBV28 CASSPVGTGNYGYTF
TRBV29-1 CSGGGATNTEAFF
TRBV2 CASNPRQGSSQHF
TRBV20-1 CSAKILAELTDTQYF
TRBV28 CASRPPLAVYEQYF
TRBV20-1 CSAYPSQGTQYF
TRBV2 CASRGVIYEQYF
TRBV6-1 CASRPGQGALAGANVLTF
TRBV7-9 CASSSLKNWDRGWGFF
TRBV6-1 CASSLARAGQGTQYF
TRBV5-1 CASSYLRDREGEQYF
TRBV6-1 CASSEAPNTEAFF
TRBV7-6 CASSLRSETQYF
TRBV6-1 CAAYPGGSNQPQHF
TRBV28 CASSLGMDRGNGYTF
TRBV12-3/TRBV12-4 CASRRTFGYTF
TRBV7-8 CASSLPGHYEAFF
TRBV20-1 CSAPDRVGSFGQPQHF
TRBV24-1 CATGEGGETQYF
TRBV6-1 CASSLLRKGDGSPLHF
TRBV19 CASRPNLNYGYTF
TRBV28 CASRREGAGQPQHF
TRBV7-3 CASSLDRVGNEQFF
TRBV29-1 CSVPSGPYSGRAEGTQYF
TRBV2 CAGRQEIQETQYF
TRBV2 CASSVTGSRGEAFF